This T cell receptor beta chain was captured by sequencing in a study of radiation and T cells in renal cell carcinoma. CDR3 size: 14 residues. The V end was cut by 2 bases, the J end by 2 bases, with 9 bases between. CDR1 is SGHVS, CDR2 FQNEAQ, per germline. Some clones are missing from TCRdb's copy, which holds only in-frame ones; the method was immunoSEQ multiplex PCR. There are about 59,000 clones in the sample; over 70% occur only once, and 7.3% lies in the top ten. Time point: baseline pretreatment blood. Treatment reported: 15 Gy SBRT to primary tumor, nephrectomy 4 weeks later. The source is a man aged 60-69 years with renal cell carcinoma. The specimen comprised blood, sampled from a patient whose treatment included radiotherapy and nephrectomy. The rearrangement uses TRBV7-8 and TRBJ1-2; TRBD1 is a possible D gene (5 bases). CDR3 coding DNA: TGTGCCAGCAGCTTACTGGCAGGGAACTATGGCTACACCTTC. This sequence encodes CASSLLAGNYGYTF.